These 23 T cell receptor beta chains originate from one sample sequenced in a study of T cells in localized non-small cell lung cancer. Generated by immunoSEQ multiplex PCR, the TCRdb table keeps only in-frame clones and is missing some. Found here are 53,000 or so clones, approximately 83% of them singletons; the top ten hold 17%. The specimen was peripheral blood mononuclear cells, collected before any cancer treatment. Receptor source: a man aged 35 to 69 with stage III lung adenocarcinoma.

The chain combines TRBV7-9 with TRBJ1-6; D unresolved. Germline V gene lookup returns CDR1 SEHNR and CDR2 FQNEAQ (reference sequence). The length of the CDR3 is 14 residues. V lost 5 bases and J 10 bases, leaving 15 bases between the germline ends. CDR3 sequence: CASSLGGRESPLHF. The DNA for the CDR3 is TGTGCCAGCAGCCTTGGCGGGCGAGAGTCACCCCTCCACTTT.

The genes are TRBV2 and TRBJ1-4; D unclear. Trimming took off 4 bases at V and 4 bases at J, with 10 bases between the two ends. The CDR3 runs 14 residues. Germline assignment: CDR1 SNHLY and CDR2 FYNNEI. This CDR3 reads CASSVRKFNEKLFF. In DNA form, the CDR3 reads TGTGCCAGCAGTGTACGGAAATTTAATGAAAAACTGTTTTTT.

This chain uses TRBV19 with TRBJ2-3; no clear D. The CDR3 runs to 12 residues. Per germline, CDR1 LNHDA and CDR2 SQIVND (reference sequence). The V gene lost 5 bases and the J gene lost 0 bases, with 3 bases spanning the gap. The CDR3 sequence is CASSASTDTQYF. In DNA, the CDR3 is TGTGCCAGTAGTGCTAGCACAGATACGCAGTATTTT. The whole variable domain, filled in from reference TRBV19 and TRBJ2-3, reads DGGITQSPKYLFRKEGQNVTLSCEQNLNHDAMYWYRQDPGQGLRLIYYSQIVNDFQKGDIAEGYSVSREKKESFPLTVTSAQKNPTAFYLCASSASTDTQYFGPGTRLTVL.

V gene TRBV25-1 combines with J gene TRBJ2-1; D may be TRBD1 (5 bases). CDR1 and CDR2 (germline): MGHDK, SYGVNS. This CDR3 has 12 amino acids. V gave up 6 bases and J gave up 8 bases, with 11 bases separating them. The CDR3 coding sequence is TGTGCCAGCAGCTTCACAGGACATGAGCAGTTCTTC. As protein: CASSFTGHEQFF.

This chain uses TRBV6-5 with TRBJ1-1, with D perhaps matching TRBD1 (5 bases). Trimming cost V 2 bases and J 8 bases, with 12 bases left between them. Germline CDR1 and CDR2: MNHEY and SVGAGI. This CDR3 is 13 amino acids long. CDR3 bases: TGTGCCAGCAGTTACGTCGCGGGGCTCGAAGCTTTCTTT. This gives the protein CASSYVAGLEAFF.

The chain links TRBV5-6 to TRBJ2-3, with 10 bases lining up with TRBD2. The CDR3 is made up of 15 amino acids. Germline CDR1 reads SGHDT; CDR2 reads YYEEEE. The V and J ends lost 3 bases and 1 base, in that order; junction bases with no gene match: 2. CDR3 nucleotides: TGTGCCAGCAGCTATGGACTAGCGGGCACAGATACGCAGTATTTT. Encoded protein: CASSYGLAGTDTQYF.

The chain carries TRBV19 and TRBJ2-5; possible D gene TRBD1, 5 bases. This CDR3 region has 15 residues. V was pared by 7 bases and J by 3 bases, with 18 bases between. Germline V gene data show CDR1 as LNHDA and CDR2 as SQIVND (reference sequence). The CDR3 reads CASTPMGRGKETQYF. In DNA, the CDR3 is TGTGCCAGTACCCCTATGGGAAGGGGAAAAGAGACCCAGTACTTC.

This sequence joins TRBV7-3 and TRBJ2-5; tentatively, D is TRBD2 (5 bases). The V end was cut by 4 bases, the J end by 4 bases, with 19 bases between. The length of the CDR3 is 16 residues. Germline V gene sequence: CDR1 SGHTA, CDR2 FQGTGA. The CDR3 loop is CASSSSGRVKGETQYF. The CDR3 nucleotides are TGTGCCAGCAGCTCCTCCGGGCGGGTTAAGGGAGAGACCCAGTACTTC.

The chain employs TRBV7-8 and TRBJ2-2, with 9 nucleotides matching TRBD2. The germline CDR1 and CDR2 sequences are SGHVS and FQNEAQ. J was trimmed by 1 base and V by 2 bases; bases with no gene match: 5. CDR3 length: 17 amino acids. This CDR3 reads CASSLRSLAGNTGELFF. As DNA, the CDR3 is TGTGCCAGCAGCTTACGATCACTAGCGGGGAACACCGGGGAGCTGTTTTTT. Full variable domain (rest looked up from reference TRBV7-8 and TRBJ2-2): GAGVSQSPRYKVAKRGQDVALRCDPISGHVSLFWYQQALGQGPEFLTYFQNEAQLDKSGLPSDRFFAERPEGSVSTLKIQRTQQEDSAVYLCASSLRSLAGNTGELFFGEGSRLTVL.

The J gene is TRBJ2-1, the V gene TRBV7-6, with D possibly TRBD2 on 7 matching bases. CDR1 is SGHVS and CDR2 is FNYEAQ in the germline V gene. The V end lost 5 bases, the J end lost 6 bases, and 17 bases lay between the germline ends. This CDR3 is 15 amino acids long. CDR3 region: CASSPEGEGPNEQFF. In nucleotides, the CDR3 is TGTGCCAGCAGCCCGGAGGGGGAGGGCCCCAATGAGCAGTTCTTC.

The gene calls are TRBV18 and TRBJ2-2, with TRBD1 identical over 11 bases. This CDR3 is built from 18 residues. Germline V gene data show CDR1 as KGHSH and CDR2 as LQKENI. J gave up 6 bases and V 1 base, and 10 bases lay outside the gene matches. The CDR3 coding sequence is TGTGCCAGCTCACCACTTCTCCGGGACAGGGGGATCGCCGGGGAGCTGTTTTTT. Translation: CASSPLLRDRGIAGELFF.

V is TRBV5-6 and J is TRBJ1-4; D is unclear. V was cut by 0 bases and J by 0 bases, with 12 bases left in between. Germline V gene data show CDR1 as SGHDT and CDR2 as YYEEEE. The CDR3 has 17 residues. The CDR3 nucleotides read TGTGCCAGCAGCTTGGGAGCTAGCCACTCAACTAATGAAAAACTGTTTTTT. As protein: CASSLGASHSTNEKLFF.

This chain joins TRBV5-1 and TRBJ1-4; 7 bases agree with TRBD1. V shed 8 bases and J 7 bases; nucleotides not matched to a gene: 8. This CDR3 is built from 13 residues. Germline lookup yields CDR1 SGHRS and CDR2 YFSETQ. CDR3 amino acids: CARARQGCEKLFF. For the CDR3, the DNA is TGCGCCAGAGCCAGACAGGGTTGTGAAAAACTGTTTTTT. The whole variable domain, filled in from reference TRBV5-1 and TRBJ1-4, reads KAGVTQTPRYLIKTRGQQVTLSCSPISGHRSVSWYQQTPGQGLQFLFEYFSETQRNKGNFPGRFSGRQFSNSRSEMNVSTLELGDSALYLCARARQGCEKLFFGSGTQLSVL.

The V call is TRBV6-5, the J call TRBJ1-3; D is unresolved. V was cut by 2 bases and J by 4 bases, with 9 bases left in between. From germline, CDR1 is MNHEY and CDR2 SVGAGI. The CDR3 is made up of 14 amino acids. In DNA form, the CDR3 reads TGTGCCAGCAGTTACGAGGTATCAGGAAACACCATATATTTT. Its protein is CASSYEVSGNTIYF.

This CDR3 is CASSLWDRGLIGELFF. The CDR3 region has the DNA TGTGCCAGCAGCTTATGGGACAGGGGATTGATCGGGGAGCTGTTTTTT. The rearrangement joins TRBV7-2 to TRBJ2-2, with 10 nucleotides matching TRBD1. J gave up 7 bases and V 2 bases, and 7 bases lay outside the gene matches. The CDR3 runs 16 residues. CDR1 SGHTA and CDR2 FQGNSA come from the germline V gene. Full variable domain (outside the CDR3, taken from reference TRBV7-2 and TRBJ2-2): GAGVSQSPSNKVTEKGKDVELRCDPISGHTALYWYRQSLGQGLEFLIYFQGNSAPDKSGLPSDRFSAERTGGSVSTLTIQRTQQEDSAVYLCASSLWDRGLIGELFFGEGSRLTVL.

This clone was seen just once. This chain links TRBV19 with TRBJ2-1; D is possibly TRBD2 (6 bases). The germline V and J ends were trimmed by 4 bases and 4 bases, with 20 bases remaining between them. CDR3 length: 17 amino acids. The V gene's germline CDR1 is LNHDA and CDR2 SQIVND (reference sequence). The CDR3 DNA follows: TGTGCCAGTAGTACGAAAGAATACGGGAGAGGGTACAATGAGCAGTTCTTC. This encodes CASSTKEYGRGYNEQFF. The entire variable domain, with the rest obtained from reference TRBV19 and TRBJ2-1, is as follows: DGGITQSPKYLFRKEGQNVTLSCEQNLNHDAMYWYRQDPGQGLRLIYYSQIVNDFQKGDIAEGYSVSREKKESFPLTVTSAQKNPTAFYLCASSTKEYGRGYNEQFFGPGTRLTVL.

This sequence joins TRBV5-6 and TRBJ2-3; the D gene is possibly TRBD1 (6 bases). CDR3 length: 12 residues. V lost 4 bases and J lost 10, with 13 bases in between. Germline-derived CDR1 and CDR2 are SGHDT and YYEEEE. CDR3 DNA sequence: TGTGCCAGCAGCGTACAGGGCCTCCCGCAGTATTTT. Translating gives CASSVQGLPQYF. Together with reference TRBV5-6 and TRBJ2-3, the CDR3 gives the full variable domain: DAGVTQSPTHLIKTRGQQVTLRCSPKSGHDTVSWYQQALGQGPQFIFQYYEEEERQRGNFPDRFSGHQFPNYSSELNVNALLLGDSALYLCASSVQGLPQYFGPGTRLTVL.

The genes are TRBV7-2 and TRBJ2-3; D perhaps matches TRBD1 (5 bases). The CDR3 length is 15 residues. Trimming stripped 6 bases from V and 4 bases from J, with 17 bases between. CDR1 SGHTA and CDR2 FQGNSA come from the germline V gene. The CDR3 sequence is CASSLRQSAPDTQYF. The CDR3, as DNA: TGTGCCAGCAGTTTAAGACAGAGCGCCCCAGATACGCAGTATTTT.

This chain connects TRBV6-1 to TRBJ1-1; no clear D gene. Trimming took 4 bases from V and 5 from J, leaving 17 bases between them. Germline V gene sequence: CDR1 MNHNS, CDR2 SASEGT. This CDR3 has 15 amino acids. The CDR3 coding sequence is TGTGCCAGCAGTGCCGCTGATCTTACCGGGACTGAAGCTTTCTTT. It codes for CASSAADLTGTEAFF.

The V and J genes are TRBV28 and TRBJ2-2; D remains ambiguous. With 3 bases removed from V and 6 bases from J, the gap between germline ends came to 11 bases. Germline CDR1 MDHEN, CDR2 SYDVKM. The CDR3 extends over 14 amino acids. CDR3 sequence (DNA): TGTGCCAGCAGTTTGGGAATGGATCCCGGGGAGCTGTTTTTT. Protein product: CASSLGMDPGELFF.

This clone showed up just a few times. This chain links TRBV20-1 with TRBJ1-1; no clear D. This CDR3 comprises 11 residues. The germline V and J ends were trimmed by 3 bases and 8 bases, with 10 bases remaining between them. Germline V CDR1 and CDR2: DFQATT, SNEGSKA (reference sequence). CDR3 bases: TGCAGTGCTAGTTCCCAGGCGGAAGCTTTCTTT. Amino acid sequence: CSASSQAEAFF.

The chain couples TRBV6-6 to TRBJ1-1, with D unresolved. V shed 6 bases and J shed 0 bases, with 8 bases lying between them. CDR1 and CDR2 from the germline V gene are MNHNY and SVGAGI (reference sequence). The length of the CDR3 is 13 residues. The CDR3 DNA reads TGTGCCAGCAGCCATTTAGTGAACACTGAAGCTTTCTTT. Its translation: CASSHLVNTEAFF.

The DNA of the CDR3 is TGTGCCAGCAGCTCCGCCGGCGAAGAAGCTTTCTTT. Translating it yields CASSSAGEEAFF. V gene TRBV11-2 combines with J gene TRBJ1-1; the D is unclear. The V end was cut by 4 bases, the J end by 8 bases, with 11 bases between. This CDR3 is 12 amino acids long. Germline-derived CDR1 and CDR2 are SGHAT and FQNNGV.